Given below is one T cell receptor beta chain in context. Its target is not known. The authors took one heparinised blood draw, averaging roughly 120 mL, from each donor. Sorting that relied on CD45RO/CCR7/CD25/CD127/CD95/CD27 yielded CD4+ naive, central memory, regulatory and stem cell-like memory cells. Trimming cost V 4 bases and J 4 bases, with 15 bases left between them. This CDR3 has 15 amino acids. From germline, CDR1 is SGHDT and CDR2 YYEEEE. This entry is derived from a study of beta chain features in type 1 diabetes. Points from the study as a whole: TCRB CDR3 length was moderately but significantly reduced in all four CD4+ subsets of Type 1 diabetes patients. Fewer junction insertions and more nucleotide deletions appeared in type 1 diabetes patients.

The entirety of the isolated RNA underwent reverse transcription, so expressed TCRB transcripts were sequenced. There were about 3.6 million reads on average in the naive, central memory and regulatory T cell samples. The repertoire was sequenced with immunoSEQ multiplex PCR; TCRdb's copy has only in-frame clones and lacks some. The sample carries about 660,000 clones, over 11% recorded once. The J gene is TRBJ1-5, the V gene TRBV5-6; D possibly corresponds to TRBD1 (6 bases). The sequencing sample was made of naive CD4+ T cells from blood. This TCR came from a man between 18 and 35 years old with type 1 diabetes. For the CDR3, the DNA is TGTGCCAGCAGCGCAAAACAGGGTCGGAATCAGCCCCAGCATTTT. This codes for CASSAKQGRNQPQHF.